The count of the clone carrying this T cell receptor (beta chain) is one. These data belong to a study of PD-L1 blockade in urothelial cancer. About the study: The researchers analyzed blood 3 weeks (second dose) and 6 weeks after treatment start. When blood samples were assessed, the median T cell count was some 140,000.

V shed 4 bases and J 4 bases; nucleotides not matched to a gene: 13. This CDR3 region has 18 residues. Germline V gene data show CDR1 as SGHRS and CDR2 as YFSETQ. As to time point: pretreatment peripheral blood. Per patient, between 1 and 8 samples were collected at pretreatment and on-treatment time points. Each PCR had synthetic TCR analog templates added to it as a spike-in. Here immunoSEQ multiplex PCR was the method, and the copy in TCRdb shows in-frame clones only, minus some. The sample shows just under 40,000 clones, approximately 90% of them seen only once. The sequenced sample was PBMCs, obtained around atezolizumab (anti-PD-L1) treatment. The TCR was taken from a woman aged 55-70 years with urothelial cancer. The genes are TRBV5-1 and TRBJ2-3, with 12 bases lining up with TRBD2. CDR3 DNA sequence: TGCGCCAGCAGCCAGACTAGCGGGAGCTTGATACGCTCAGATACGCAGTATTTT. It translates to CASSQTSGSLIRSDTQYF.